The sequence of this TCR beta chain was determined in a study of cytomegalovirus exposure and HLA in healthy donors. General observations from the study: Association of about 17,000 TCR beta sequences with HLA alleles was found at 0.05 false discovery rate in a later analysis. There were a few CMV-associated chains whose specificity for CMV antigens was confirmed in vitro. With later analysis, a missense DCLRE1C variant became linked to TCR beta V- and J-gene trimming.

Use of 60 Vbeta and 13 Jbeta primers characterized the PCR. TCRdb keeps only in-frame clones here, not all; method: immunoSEQ multiplex PCR. This sample's clone table lists 55,000 to 85,000 clones. Though nominally healthy at sampling, donors likely had unrecorded immune exposures. Germline V gives CDR1 LNHDA, CDR2 SQIVND (reference sequence). The V segment lost 4 bases and the J segment 8 bases; nucleotides outside the gene matches: 7. This CDR3 comprises 14 residues. As for this clone: The target antigen is unknown.

This sequence joins TRBV19 and TRBJ2-1; TRBD2 agrees at 8 bases. The receptor comes from a female donor in good health and CMV-seropositive. The sample taken for sequencing was PBMCs. The CDR3 bases are TGTGCCAGTAGTAACATCGGGGGGGTGGATGAGCAGTTCTTC. It encodes CASSNIGGVDEQFF.